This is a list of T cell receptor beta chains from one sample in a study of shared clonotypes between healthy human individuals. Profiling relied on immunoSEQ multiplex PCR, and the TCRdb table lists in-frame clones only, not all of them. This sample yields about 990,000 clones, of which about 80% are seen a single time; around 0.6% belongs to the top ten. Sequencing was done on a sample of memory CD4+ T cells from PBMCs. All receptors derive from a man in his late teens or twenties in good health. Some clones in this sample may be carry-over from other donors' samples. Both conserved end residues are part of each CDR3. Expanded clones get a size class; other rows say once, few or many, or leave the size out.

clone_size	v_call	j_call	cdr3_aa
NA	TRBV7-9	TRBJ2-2	CASSLATGAGELFF
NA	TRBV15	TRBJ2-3	CATRLAGGSDTQYF
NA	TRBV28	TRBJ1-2	CASIPGQGVPGYTF
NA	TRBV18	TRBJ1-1	CASSWTGSPEAFF
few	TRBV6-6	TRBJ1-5	CASNPGNSNQPQHF
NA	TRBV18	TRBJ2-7	CASSPNPILYEQYF
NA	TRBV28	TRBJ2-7	CASSLRDRVYEQYF
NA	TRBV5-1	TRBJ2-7	CASSSGLAGVYEQYF
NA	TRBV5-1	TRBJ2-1	CASRSPQGGRSYNEQFF
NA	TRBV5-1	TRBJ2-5	CASSFNRVGETQYF
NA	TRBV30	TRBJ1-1	CAWRHLTGMYTEAFF
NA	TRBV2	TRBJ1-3	CASSRQTLSSGNTIYF
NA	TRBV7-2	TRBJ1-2	CASSLAPGGGGYTF
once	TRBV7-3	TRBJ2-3	CASSLGLYTDTQYF